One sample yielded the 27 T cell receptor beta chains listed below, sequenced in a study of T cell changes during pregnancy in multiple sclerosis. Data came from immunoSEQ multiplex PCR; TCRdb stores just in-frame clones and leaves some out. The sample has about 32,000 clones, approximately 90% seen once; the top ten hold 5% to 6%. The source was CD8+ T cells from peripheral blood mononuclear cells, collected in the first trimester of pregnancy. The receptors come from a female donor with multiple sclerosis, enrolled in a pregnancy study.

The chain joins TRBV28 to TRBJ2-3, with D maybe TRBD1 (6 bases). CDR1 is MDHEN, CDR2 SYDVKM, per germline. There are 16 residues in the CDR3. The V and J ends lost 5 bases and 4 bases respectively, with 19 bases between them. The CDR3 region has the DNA TGTGCCAGCAGTACGCGACAGGAGCTCGGGTCAGATACGCAGTATTTT. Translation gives CASSTRQELGSDTQYF.

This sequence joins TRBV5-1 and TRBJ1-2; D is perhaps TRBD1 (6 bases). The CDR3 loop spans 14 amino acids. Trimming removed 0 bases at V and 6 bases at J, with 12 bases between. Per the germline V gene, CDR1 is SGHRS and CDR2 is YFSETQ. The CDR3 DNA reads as TGCGCCAGCAGCTTGGTGGGGGGGCTGGATGGCTACACCTTC. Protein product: CASSLVGGLDGYTF.

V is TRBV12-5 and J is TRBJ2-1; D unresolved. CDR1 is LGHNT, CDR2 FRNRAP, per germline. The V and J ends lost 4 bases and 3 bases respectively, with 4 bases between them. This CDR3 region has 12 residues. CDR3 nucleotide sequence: TGTGCTAGTGGTTACGGCTACAATGAGCAGTTCTTC. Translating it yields CASGYGYNEQFF.

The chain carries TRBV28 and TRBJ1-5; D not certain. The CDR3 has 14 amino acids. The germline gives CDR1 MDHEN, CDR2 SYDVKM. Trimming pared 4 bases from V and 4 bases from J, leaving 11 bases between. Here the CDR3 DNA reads TGTGCCAGCAGTTCCCCACGGGGTAATCAGCCCCAGCATTTT. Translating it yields CASSSPRGNQPQHF.

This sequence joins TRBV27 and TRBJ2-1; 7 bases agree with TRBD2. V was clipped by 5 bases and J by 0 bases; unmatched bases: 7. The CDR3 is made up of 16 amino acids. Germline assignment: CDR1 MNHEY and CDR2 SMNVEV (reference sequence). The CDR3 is CASSAGRMSSYNEQFF. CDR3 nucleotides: TGTGCCAGCAGTGCCGGGAGGATGAGCTCCTACAATGAGCAGTTCTTC.

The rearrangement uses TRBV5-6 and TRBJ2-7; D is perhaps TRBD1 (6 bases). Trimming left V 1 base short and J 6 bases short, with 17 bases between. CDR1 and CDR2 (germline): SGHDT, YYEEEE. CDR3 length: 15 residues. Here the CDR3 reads CASSLYRQVASEQYF. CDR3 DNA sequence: TGTGCCAGCAGCTTGTACCGACAGGTGGCTTCCGAGCAGTACTTC.

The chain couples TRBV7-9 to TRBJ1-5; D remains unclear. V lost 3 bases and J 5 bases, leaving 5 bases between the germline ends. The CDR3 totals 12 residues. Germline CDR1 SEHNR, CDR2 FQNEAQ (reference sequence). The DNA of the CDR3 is TGTGCCAGCAGCTTCACAGATCAGCCCCAGCATTTT. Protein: CASSFTDQPQHF. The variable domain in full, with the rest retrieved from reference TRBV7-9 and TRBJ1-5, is DTGVSQNPRHKITKRGQNVTFRCDPISEHNRLYWYRQTLGQGPEFLTYFQNEAQLEKSRLLSDRFSAERPKGSFSTLEIQRTEQGDSAMYLCASSFTDQPQHFGDGTRLSIL.

The CDR3 coding sequence is TGTGCCAGCAGTGACAGGGGGACAGATACGCAGTATTTT. It codes for CASSDRGTDTQYF. The rearrangement links TRBV6-4 to TRBJ2-3, with a tentative D call TRBD1 (6 bases). The length of the CDR3 is 13 residues. Trimming pared 2 bases from V and 3 bases from J, leaving 6 bases between. From germline, CDR1 is MRHNA and CDR2 SNTAGT.

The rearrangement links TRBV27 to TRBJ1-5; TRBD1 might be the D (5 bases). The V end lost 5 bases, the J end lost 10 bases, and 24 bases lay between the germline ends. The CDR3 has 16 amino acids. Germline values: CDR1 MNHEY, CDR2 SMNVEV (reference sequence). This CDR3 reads CASSVEETAHIIPQHF. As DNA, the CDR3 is TGTGCCAGCAGTGTAGAGGAGACAGCCCATATTATCCCCCAGCATTTT.

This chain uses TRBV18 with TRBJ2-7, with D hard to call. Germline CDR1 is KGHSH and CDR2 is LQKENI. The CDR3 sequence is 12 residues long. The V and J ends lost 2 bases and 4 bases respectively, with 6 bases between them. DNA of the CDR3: TGTGCCAGCTCACCAAGCATTTACGAGCAGTACTTC. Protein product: CASSPSIYEQYF.

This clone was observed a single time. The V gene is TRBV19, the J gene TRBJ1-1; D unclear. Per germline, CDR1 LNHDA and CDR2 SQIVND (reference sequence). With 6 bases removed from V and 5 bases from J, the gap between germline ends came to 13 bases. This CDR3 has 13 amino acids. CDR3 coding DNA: TGTGCCAGTAGGGGGAGAAGCGGAACTGAAGCTTTCTTT. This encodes CASRGRSGTEAFF.

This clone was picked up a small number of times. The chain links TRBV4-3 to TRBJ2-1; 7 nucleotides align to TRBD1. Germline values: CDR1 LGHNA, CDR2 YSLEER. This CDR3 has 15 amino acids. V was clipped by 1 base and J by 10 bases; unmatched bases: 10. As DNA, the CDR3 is TGCGCCAGCAGCCAAGGGACAGGAAGCATGGGCGAGCAGTTCTTC. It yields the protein CASSQGTGSMGEQFF.

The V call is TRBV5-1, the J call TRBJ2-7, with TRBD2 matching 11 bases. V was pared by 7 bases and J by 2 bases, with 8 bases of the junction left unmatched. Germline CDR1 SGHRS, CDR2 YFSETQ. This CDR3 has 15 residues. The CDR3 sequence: CASGTGTSGAYEQYF. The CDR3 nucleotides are TGCGCCAGCGGTACCGGGACTAGCGGAGCCTACGAGCAGTACTTC.

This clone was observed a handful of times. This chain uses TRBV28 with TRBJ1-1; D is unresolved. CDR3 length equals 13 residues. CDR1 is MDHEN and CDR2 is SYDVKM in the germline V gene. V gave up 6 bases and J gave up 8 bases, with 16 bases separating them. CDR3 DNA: TGTGCCAGCAGCCCCTATTCCGCCATAGAAGCTTTCTTT. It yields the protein CASSPYSAIEAFF.

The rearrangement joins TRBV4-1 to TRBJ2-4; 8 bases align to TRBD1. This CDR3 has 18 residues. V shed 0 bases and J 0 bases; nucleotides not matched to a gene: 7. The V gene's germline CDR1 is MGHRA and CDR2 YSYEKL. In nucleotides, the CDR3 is TGCGCCAGCAGCCAAGACTGGGACAGGTGGATAGCCAAAAACATTCAGTACTTC. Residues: CASSQDWDRWIAKNIQYF.

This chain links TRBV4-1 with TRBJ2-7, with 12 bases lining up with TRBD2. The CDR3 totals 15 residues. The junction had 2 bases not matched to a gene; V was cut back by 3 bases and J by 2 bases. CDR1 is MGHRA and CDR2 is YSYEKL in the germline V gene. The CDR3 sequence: CASSHLAGGPYEQYF. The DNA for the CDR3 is TGCGCCAGCAGCCACCTAGCGGGAGGGCCCTACGAGCAGTACTTC.

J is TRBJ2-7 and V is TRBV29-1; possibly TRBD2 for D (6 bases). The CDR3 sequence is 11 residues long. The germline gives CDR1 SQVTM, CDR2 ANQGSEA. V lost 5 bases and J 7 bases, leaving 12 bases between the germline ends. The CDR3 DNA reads TGCAGCGTTTGGCTAGCGAGGGAGCAGTACTTC. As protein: CSVWLAREQYF.

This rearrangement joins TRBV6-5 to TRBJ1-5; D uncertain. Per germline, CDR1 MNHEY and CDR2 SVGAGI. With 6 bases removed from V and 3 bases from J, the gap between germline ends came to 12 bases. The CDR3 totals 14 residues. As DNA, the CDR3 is TGTGCCAGCAGATCCAGGAGGGTCAATCAGCCCCAGCATTTT. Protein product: CASRSRRVNQPQHF.

In nucleotides, the CDR3 is TGTGCCAGCAGTCTCGGGACAGGGAATGAAAAACTGTTTTTT. Residues: CASSLGTGNEKLFF. The rearrangement uses TRBV28 and TRBJ1-4; TRBD1 agrees at 9 bases. With V trimmed by 5 bases and J by 5 bases, 3 bases remained unmatched. The CDR3 contains 14 residues. The germline gives CDR1 MDHEN, CDR2 SYDVKM.

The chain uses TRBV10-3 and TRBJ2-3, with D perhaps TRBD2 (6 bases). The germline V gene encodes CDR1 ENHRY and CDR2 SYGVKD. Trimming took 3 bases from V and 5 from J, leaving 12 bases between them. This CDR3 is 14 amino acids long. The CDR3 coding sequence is TGTGCCATCAGTGATCCGGGAGAGGGAGATACGCAGTATTTT. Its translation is CAISDPGEGDTQYF.

CDR3 nucleotides: TGCGCCAGCAGTGATATCGGAGGGTTGAATGAAGCTTTCTTT. Protein sequence: CASSDIGGLNEAFF. V is TRBV10-2 and J is TRBJ1-1; D gene ambiguous. This CDR3 contains 14 residues. Germline V lookup: CDR1 WSHSY, CDR2 SAAADI. Trimming took 3 bases from V and 7 from J, leaving 15 bases between them.

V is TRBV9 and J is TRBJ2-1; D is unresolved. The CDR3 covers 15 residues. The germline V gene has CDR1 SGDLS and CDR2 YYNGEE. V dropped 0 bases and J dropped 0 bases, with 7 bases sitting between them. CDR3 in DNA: TGTGCCAGCAGCGTAGAGTTTAGCTCCTACAATGAGCAGTTCTTC. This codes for CASSVEFSSYNEQFF. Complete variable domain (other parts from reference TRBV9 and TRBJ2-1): DSGVTQTPKHLITATGQRVTLRCSPRSGDLSVYWYQQSLDQGLQFLIQYYNGEERAKGNILERFSAQQFPDLHSELNLSSLELGDSALYFCASSVEFSSYNEQFFGPGTRLTVL.

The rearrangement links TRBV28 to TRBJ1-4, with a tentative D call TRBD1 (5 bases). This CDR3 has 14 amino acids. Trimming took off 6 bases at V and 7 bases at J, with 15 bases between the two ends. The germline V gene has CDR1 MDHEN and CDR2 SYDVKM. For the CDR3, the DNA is TGTGCCAGCAGCTCCGCCAGGGCCGTTGAAAAACTGTTTTTT. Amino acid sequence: CASSSARAVEKLFF.

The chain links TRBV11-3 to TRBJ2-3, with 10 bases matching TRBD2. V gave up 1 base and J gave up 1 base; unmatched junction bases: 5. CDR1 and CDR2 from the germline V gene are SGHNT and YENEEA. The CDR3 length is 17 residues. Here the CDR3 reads CASSLGTSGTGTDTQYF. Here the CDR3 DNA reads TGTGCCAGCAGCTTAGGCACTAGCGGGACCGGCACAGATACGCAGTATTTT.

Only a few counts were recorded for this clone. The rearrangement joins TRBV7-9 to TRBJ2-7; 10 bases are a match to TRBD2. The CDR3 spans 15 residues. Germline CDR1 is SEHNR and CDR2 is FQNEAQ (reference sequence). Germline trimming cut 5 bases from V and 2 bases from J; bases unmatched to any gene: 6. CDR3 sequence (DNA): TGTGCCAGCAGCCCGCTCCTAGCGGGAGCCTACGAGCAGTACTTC. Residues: CASSPLLAGAYEQYF.

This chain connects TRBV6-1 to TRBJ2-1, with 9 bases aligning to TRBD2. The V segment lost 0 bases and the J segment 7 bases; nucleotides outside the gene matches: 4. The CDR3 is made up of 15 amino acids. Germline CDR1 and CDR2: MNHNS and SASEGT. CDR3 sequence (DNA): TGTGCCAGCAGTGAAGCTAGCGGGAGCGGTAATGAGCAGTTCTTC. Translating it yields CASSEASGSGNEQFF.

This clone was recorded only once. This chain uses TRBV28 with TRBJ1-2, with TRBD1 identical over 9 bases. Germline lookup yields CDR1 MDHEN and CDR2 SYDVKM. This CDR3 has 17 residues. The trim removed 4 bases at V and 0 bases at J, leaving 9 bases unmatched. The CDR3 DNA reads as TGTGCCAGCAGTTCCTCGGACAGGGGCCCCACTAACTATGGCTACACCTTC. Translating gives CASSSSDRGPTNYGYTF.